Included here is one TCR beta chain sequence, with context. Its antigen is as yet unknown. What was sequenced were expressed TCRB transcripts, since all of the isolated RNA had been reverse transcribed. For naive, central memory and regulatory T cell samples, reads averaged about 3.5 million. This table comes from immunoSEQ multiplex PCR, and its TCRdb copy is limited to in-frame clones, with some not included. The table has about 410,000 clones, more than 11% seen once. The record originates from a study of beta chain features in type 1 diabetes. Whole-study results and caveats: Among patients with Type 1 diabetes, TCRB CDR3s were moderately but significantly shorter in every one of the four CD4+ subsets.

V trimming: 2 bases; J trimming: 1 base; junction bases outside the gene matches: 6. CDR3 length equals 15 residues. Germline-derived CDR1 and CDR2 are SGHNT and YYREEE (reference sequence). The TCR originated in a young man in good health. Sequenced sample: naive CD4+ T cells from blood. The chain couples TRBV5-4 to TRBJ2-7, with 7 bases fitting TRBD2. CDR3 protein: CASSFGGSPSYEQYV. For the CDR3, the DNA is TGTGCCAGCAGCTTCGGCGGGAGTCCATCCTACGAGCAGTACGTC.